Listed below are T cell receptor beta chains from one sample, sequenced in a study of cytomegalovirus exposure and HLA in healthy donors. Using immunoSEQ multiplex PCR, the repertoire was profiled, and TCRdb retains in-frame clones only, with some absent. The table includes 130,000 or so clones, around 80% detected once. The specimen was PBMCs. Receptors were obtained from a woman younger than 35 in good health and CMV-seropositive. The CDR3 runs from the conserved cysteine through the conserved F or W. Each record gives: V gene, J gene, CDR3 protein.

v_gene: TRBV6-1
j_gene: TRBJ1-1
CDR3aa: CASSEFGGRTEAFF

v_gene: TRBV7-9
j_gene: TRBJ2-5
CDR3aa: CASSQGLAGGETQYF

v_gene: TRBV5-6
j_gene: TRBJ1-5
CDR3aa: CASSLIGGGQPQHF

v_gene: TRBV7-6
j_gene: TRBJ2-7
CDR3aa: CASSLDRGPYEQYF

v_gene: TRBV30
j_gene: TRBJ2-7
CDR3aa: CAWSLSSGEQYF

v_gene: TRBV4-1
j_gene: TRBJ1-2
CDR3aa: CASSQGVGTDFHNYGYTF

v_gene: TRBV13
j_gene: TRBJ2-7
CDR3aa: CASSLGASGSYEQYF

v_gene: TRBV11-2
j_gene: TRBJ1-5
CDR3aa: CASSLRGYSNQPQHF

v_gene: TRBV7-3
j_gene: TRBJ1-2
CDR3aa: CASSSQGLGSTF

v_gene: TRBV9
j_gene: TRBJ2-5
CDR3aa: CASSVGTSGGGREETQYF

v_gene: TRBV11-2
j_gene: TRBJ2-7
CDR3aa: CASSLEWSDTYEQYF

v_gene: TRBV7-6
j_gene: TRBJ2-2
CDR3aa: CAGGGQGSLTGELFF

v_gene: TRBV6-6
j_gene: TRBJ2-7
CDR3aa: CASSYGAGGPRDEQYF

v_gene: TRBV2
j_gene: TRBJ1-1
CDR3aa: CARRTGSNTEAFF

v_gene: TRBV5-1
j_gene: TRBJ1-1
CDR3aa: CASSLLEGGGTEAFF

v_gene: TRBV10-3
j_gene: TRBJ2-1
CDR3aa: CAISAHLGANEQFF

v_gene: TRBV27
j_gene: TRBJ2-3
CDR3aa: CASSLGGRGPQYF